This TCR beta chain stems from a study of radiation and T cells in renal cell carcinoma. V gave up 5 bases and J gave up 0 bases, with 12 bases separating them. CDR1 is PRHDT, CDR2 FYEKMQ, per germline (reference sequence). This CDR3 has 15 amino acids. TCRdb's table, derived via immunoSEQ multiplex PCR, lists solely in-frame clones and lacks some. The sample contains around 140,000 clones, approximately 90% of which appear only once. Time point given: baseline pretreatment blood. Treatment noted: 15 Gy SBRT to primary tumor, nephrectomy 4 weeks later. The tumor was a clear cell renal cell carcinoma. The chain combines TRBV13 with TRBJ2-3; a possible D gene is TRBD1 (5 bases). The receptor was isolated from an older woman with renal cell carcinoma. Sample: blood, taken from a patient whose treatment included radiotherapy and nephrectomy. The CDR3 coding sequence is TGTGCCAGCAGCGTCATGGGGCCCAGCACAGATACGCAGTATTTT. Its translation: CASSVMGPSTDTQYF.